These 19 T cell receptor beta chains originate from one sample sequenced in a study of Ad26.COV2.S vaccination and SARS-CoV-2 variants. Treatment: around 19 received Ad26.COV2.S at low or high dose, single or two shots; roughly 5 received placebo; per-sample allocation not given. Sampling happened 63 days after the first vaccine or placebo injection. The assay was immunoSEQ multiplex PCR, and TCRdb's table has in-frame clones only and misses some. Altogether fewer than 400,000 clones are present, approximately 89% being singletons, with the ten largest covering 1.9%. Material: peripheral blood, obtained in a trial of Ad26.COV2.S vaccine versus placebo. The receptors stem from a person aged 18 to 65 who received the Ad26.COV2.S COVID-19 vaccine or a placebo.

The rearrangement joins TRBV2 to TRBJ1-5; TRBD1 agrees at 8 bases. The V gene end was trimmed by 5 bases and the J gene end by 4 bases; junction bases not matched to a gene: 4. Germline CDR1 SNHLY, CDR2 FYNNEI. The CDR3 contains 14 residues. The CDR3 here is CASSLTGGNQPQHF. Written as DNA, the CDR3 is TGTGCCAGCAGTCTCACAGGGGGGAATCAGCCCCAGCATTTT.

The rearrangement uses TRBV4-3 and TRBJ2-2, with D maybe TRBD1 (6 bases). CDR1 LGHNA and CDR2 YSLEER come from the germline V gene. This CDR3 comprises 17 residues. Trimming cost V 0 bases and J 3 bases, with 14 bases left between them. CDR3 in amino acids: CASSQDRGNLYTGELFF. DNA for the CDR3: TGCGCCAGCAGCCAAGATAGGGGGAACTTGTACACCGGGGAGCTGTTTTTT.

This clone was found once. The chain employs TRBV5-8 and TRBJ2-3, with 8 bases lining up with TRBD1. The CDR3 is 17 amino acids. Germline trimming cut 0 bases from V and 2 bases from J; bases unmatched to any gene: 8. CDR1 is SGHTS, CDR2 YDEGEE, per germline. The CDR3 nucleotides are TGTGCCAGCAGCTTGGTCGCGGGGACAGGAACCACAGATACGCAGTATTTT. Protein product: CASSLVAGTGTTDTQYF.

The chain recombines TRBV20-1 with TRBJ1-3; TRBD1 might be the D (5 bases). The CDR3 consists of 11 residues. With 0 bases removed from V and 10 bases from J, the gap between germline ends came to 7 bases. In germline, CDR1 is DFQATT, CDR2 SNEGSKA (reference sequence). The chain's CDR3 is CSAREGETIYF. The CDR3 nucleotides read TGCAGTGCTAGAGAGGGGGAAACCATATATTTT.

The J gene is TRBJ2-1, the V gene TRBV7-3; 8 bases are a match to TRBD2. The ends lost 8 bases at V and 2 bases at J; junction bases unmatched: 8. Per germline, CDR1 SGHTA and CDR2 FQGTGA. The CDR3 totals 15 residues. The CDR3 nucleotides read TGTGCCAGCTCCCCGGGGGGGAGTCCCTACAATGAGCAGTTCTTC. Translated: CASSPGGSPYNEQFF.

The rearrangement joins TRBV4-3 to TRBJ1-1; D gene unclear. The CDR3 consists of 13 residues. The V and J ends lost 0 bases and 9 bases respectively, with 11 bases between them. Germline V CDR1 and CDR2: LGHNA, YSLEER. This CDR3 reads CASSQDGGLKAFF. The CDR3 DNA is TGCGCCAGCAGCCAAGATGGCGGCCTGAAAGCTTTCTTT.

The chain combines TRBV21-1 with TRBJ2-7. TRBV21-1 is assigned pseudogene status. This CDR3 is built from 15 residues. CDR3 region: CASNGHAATSYEQYF. CDR3 DNA: TGTGCCAGCAATGGTCACGCAGCTACTTCCTACGAGCAGTACTTC.

A single count supports this clone. The V and J genes are TRBV2 and TRBJ1-5; maybe TRBD1 (5 bases). CDR1 and CDR2 (germline): SNHLY, FYNNEI. This CDR3 contains 16 residues. V was shortened by 6 bases and J by 1 base, with 16 bases between the two germline ends. Here the CDR3 reads CASRERGYFSNQPQHF. CDR3 DNA: TGTGCCAGCAGAGAACGGGGGTATTTCAGCAATCAGCCCCAGCATTTT.

The CDR3 region is CASSPAPGPMNTEAFF. In DNA, the CDR3 is TGTGCCAGCAGCCCAGCACCGGGACCGATGAACACTGAAGCTTTCTTT. The V gene is TRBV27, the J gene TRBJ1-1; perhaps TRBD1 as D (5 bases). CDR1 and CDR2 (germline): MNHEY, SMNVEV (reference sequence). The CDR3 sequence is 16 residues long. The germline V and J ends were trimmed by 6 bases and 0 bases, with 17 bases remaining between them.

V usage is TRBV18 and J usage is TRBJ1-6; D gene uncertain. The germline V gene has CDR1 KGHSH and CDR2 LQKENI. The CDR3 extends over 15 amino acids. Between the trimmed V and J ends, which lost 5 bases and 9 bases, there was a span of 17 bases. CDR3 sequence (DNA): TGTGCCAGCTCAGAATCTGACCTGACTGGTTCACCCCTCCACTTT. Its translation is CASSESDLTGSPLHF. Based on the CDR3 plus reference TRBV18 and TRBJ1-6, the full variable domain is NAGVMQNPRHLVRRRGQEARLRCSPMKGHSHVYWYRQLPEEGLKFMVYLQKENIIDESGMPKERFSAEFPKEGPSILRIQQVVRGDSAAYFCASSESDLTGSPLHFGNGTRLTVT.

Points on this clone: The sample contains more than one DNA sequence encoding this CDR3. This sequence joins TRBV5-1 and TRBJ2-3, with D unclear. V lost 0 bases to trimming and J lost 3 bases, with 5 bases between them. The CDR3 runs to 13 residues. Germline V gene sequence: CDR1 SGHRS, CDR2 YFSETQ. Here the CDR3 DNA reads TGCGCCAGCAGCTTGGCGGGTACAGATACGCAGTATTTT. Translated, it gives CASSLAGTDTQYF. Filled out from reference TRBV5-1 and TRBJ2-3, the complete variable domain reads KAGVTQTPRYLIKTRGQQVTLSCSPISGHRSVSWYQQTPGQGLQFLFEYFSETQRNKGNFPGRFSGRQFSNSRSEMNVSTLELGDSALYLCASSLAGTDTQYFGPGTRLTVL.

The rearrangement uses TRBV5-1 and TRBJ2-1, with 15 positions matching TRBD2. The length of the CDR3 is 20 residues. Unmatched junction bases numbered 11, after V lost 4 bases and J lost 0 bases. The germline V gene has CDR1 SGHRS and CDR2 YFSETQ. CDR3 amino acids: CASSPIGLAGGPNSYNEQFF. The CDR3 DNA reads as TGCGCCAGCAGCCCCATTGGACTAGCGGGAGGGCCCAACTCCTACAATGAGCAGTTCTTC.

Note on this clone: Sequence at one end of the junction differs from germline and may be a read error. This chain links TRBV3-1 (or the pseudogene TRBV3-2) with TRBJ1-1; 8 bases match TRBD1. Germline values: CDR1 LGHDT, CDR2 YNNKEL (reference sequence). This CDR3 region has 17 residues. The CDR3 nucleotides are TGTGCCAACAGCGGGGCAGGGGGCGCCCGGGTTAGTGTTGAAGCTTTCTTT. Residues: CANSGAGGARVSVEAFF.

The rearrangement joins TRBV2 to TRBJ1-1; no definite D call. CDR1 is SNHLY, CDR2 FYNNEI, per germline. V was pared by 4 bases and J by 1 base, with 13 bases between. The CDR3 has 15 residues. The CDR3 sequence is CASSVSGITNTEAFF. As DNA, the CDR3 is TGTGCCAGCAGTGTATCGGGGATTACGAACACTGAAGCTTTCTTT.

Only one count was recorded for this clone. The V and J genes are TRBV27 and TRBJ2-3; possibly TRBD2 for D (5 bases). The CDR3 is made up of 16 amino acids. V was clipped by 4 bases and J by 2 bases, with 16 bases between them. Germline assignment: CDR1 MNHEY and CDR2 SMNVEV (reference sequence). CDR3 sequence (DNA): TGTGCCAGCAGTTCCGGGGTCCTCCCCTCCACAGATACGCAGTATTTT. This gives the protein CASSSGVLPSTDTQYF.

The chain uses TRBV7-2 and TRBJ1-4; the D gene is possibly TRBD1 (6 bases). Germline V gene sequence: CDR1 SGHTA, CDR2 FQGNSA. CDR3 length: 14 amino acids. V gave up 3 bases and J gave up 7 bases, with 12 bases separating them. The CDR3 reads CASSFTGKGEKLFF. CDR3 DNA: TGTGCCAGCAGCTTCACAGGGAAAGGTGAAAAACTGTTTTTT.

This CDR3 is CSASRTGQTYEQYF. Written as DNA, the CDR3 is TGCAGTGCTAGTAGAACGGGACAAACCTACGAGCAGTACTTC. This chain uses TRBV20-1 with TRBJ2-7, with TRBD1 as a possible D gene (6 bases). CDR3 length: 14 amino acids. Germline CDR1 DFQATT, CDR2 SNEGSKA (reference sequence). Trimming took 3 bases from V and 2 from J, leaving 14 bases between them.

CDR3 in amino acids: CASSPPTGVLETQYF. The CDR3 nucleotides are TGTGCCAGCTCACCACCGACAGGGGTCCTGGAGACCCAGTACTTC. This rearrangement joins TRBV18 to TRBJ2-5; 8 nucleotides agree with TRBD1. V lost 0 bases to trimming and J lost 5 bases; unmatched junction nucleotides: 5. This CDR3 is 15 amino acids long. Per the germline V gene, CDR1 is KGHSH and CDR2 is LQKENI.

A few counts support this clone. The V call is TRBV4-2, the J call TRBJ2-1; 9 nucleotides agree with TRBD2. The germline gives CDR1 LGHNA, CDR2 YNFKEQ. The V and J ends lost 3 bases and 6 bases, in that order; junction bases with no gene match: 6. This CDR3 has 15 residues. The CDR3 nucleotides are TGTGCCAGCAGCCATAGCGGGAGCGGCCGCAATGAGCAGTTCTTC. Amino acids: CASSHSGSGRNEQFF.